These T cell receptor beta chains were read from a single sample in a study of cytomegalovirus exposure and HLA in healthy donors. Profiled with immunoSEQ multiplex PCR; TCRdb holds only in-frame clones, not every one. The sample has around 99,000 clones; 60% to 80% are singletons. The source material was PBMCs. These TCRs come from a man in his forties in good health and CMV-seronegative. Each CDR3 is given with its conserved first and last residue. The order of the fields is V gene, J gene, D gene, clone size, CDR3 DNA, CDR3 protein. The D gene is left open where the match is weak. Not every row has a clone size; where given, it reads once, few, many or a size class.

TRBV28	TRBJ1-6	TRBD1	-	TGTGCCAGCAGCCTAACATGGACAGGGGCAAATTCACCCCTCCACTTT	CASSLTWTGANSPLHF
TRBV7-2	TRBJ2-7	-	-	TGTGCCAGCAGCTTAGCGCACGGGCAGGGTGGCAACGAGCAGTACTTC	CASSLAHGQGGNEQYF
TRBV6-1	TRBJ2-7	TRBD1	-	TGTGCCAGCAGACCCGGGACAGCCTCCTACGAGCAGTACTTC	CASRPGTASYEQYF
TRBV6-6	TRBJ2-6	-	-	TGTGCCAGCAGTTACACAGGCTTCTCTGGGGCCAACGTCCTGACTTTC	CASSYTGFSGANVLTF
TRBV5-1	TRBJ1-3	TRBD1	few	TGCGCCAGCAGCTCGGGACAGGGAGCCTCTGGAAACACCATATATTTT	CASSSGQGASGNTIYF
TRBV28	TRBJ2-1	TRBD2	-	TGTGCCAGCAGTTTTCTAGCGGGAGTCACCTACAATAAGCAGTTCTTC	CASSFLAGVTYNKQFF
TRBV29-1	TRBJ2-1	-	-	TGCAGCGTTGTGATGTTCGGGGATGAGCAGTTCTTC	CSVVMFGDEQFF
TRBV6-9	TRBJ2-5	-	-	TGTGCCAGCAGCTCCGACAGGCGGCTTCGGCAGACCCAGTACTTC	CASSSDRRLRQTQYF
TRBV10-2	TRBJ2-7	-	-	TGCGCCAGCAGTGACCGGGAACGCTCCTACGAGCAGTACTTC	CASSDRERSYEQYF
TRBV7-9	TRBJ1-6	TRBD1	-	TGTGCCAGCAGCGCGGGACAGGGCAATTCACCCCTCCACTTT	CASSAGQGNSPLHF
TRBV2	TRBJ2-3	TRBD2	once	TGTGCCAGCAGTGTTCCCCGGACTAGCGGGGGGGCGGGCACAGATACGCAGTATTTT	CASSVPRTSGGAGTDTQYF
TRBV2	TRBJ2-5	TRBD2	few	TGTGCCAGCAGGCTAGCGGGCCAAGAGACCCAGTACTTC	CASRLAGQETQYF
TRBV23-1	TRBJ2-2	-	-	TGCGCCAGCAGTCAATCGTTAGTTTCCGGGGAGCTGTTTTTT	CASSQSLVSGELFF
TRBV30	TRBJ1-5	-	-	TGTGCCTGGAGTTCAGGGATTGGTCAGCCCCAGCATTTT	CAWSSGIGQPQHF
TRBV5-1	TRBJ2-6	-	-	TGCGCCAGCAGCTTCGAGGGCTCTGGGGCCAACGTCCTGACTTTC	CASSFEGSGANVLTF
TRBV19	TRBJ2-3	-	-	TGTGCCAGTAGTCGGGCGGGAAACACAGATACGCAGTATTTT	CASSRAGNTDTQYF
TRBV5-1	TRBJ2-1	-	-	TGCGCCAGCAGCAAAGGAGGGGATTACAATGAGCAGTTCTTC	CASSKGGDYNEQFF
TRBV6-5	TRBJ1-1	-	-	TGTGCCAGCAGTTACTCGAGATCTGAAGCTTTCTTT	CASSYSRSEAFF
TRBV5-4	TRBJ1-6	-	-	TGTGCCAGCAGCTTGACAGCTAATAATTCACCCCTCCACTTT	CASSLTANNSPLHF
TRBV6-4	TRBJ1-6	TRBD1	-	TGTGCCAGCAGCCCCACAGGGGATAATTCACCCCTCCACTTT	CASSPTGDNSPLHF
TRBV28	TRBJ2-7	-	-	TGTGCCAGCAGAACGGGGATAGACGAGCAGTACTTC	CASRTGIDEQYF
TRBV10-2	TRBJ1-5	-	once	TGCGCCAGCAGTGAGTCCTTATTCCCCCAGCATTTT	CASSESLFPQHF
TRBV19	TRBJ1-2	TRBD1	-	TGTGCCAGTACACGACAGGGCGGCGGCTACACCTTC	CASTRQGGGYTF
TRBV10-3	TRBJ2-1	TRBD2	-	TGTGCCATCAGTGTAATGACTAGCGGGAGGGTTTCTGAGCAGTTCTTC	CAISVMTSGRVSEQFF
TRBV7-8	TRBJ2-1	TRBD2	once	TGTGCCAGCAGCTTAGTGGGGCTAGCGGGGGGCTCCTACAATGAGCAGTTCTTC	CASSLVGLAGGSYNEQFF
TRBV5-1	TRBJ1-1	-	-	TGCGCCAGCAGCTGGAGGTCGGGCGGTAACACTGAAGCTTTCTTT	CASSWRSGGNTEAFF
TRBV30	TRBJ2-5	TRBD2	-	TGTGCCTGGGGAATAGCGTTCGAGACTAGCGGGAAAGGGACCCAGTACTTC	CAWGIAFETSGKGTQYF